The T cell receptor (beta chain) described here comes from a study of response to subunit inactivated influenza vaccine (dated by TCRdb to 2017 to 2018). For the study in its entirety: Deep quantitative T cell receptor repertoire profiling was used in the study to track responses to a trivalent subunit inactivated influenza vaccine.

The method was RT-PCR. Sequencing was performed on an Illumina HiSeq 2500. TCRdb reran the public reads through fastp at Q25 and MiXCR, keeping productive beta chains. When rows share a CDR3 protein, they turn into one entry using the most common DNA and genes. The sample table contains around 580,000 distinct CDR3 sequences; only one count was recorded for 13% to 15% of them. The ten biggest clones cover roughly 11% of the sample. V is shortened by 6 bases, J by 5 bases, and the region joining them spans 20 bases. CDR1 and CDR2 were assigned from the germline V gene (reference sequence) as DFQATT and SNEGSKA. Measured from the cysteine to the phenylalanine, the CDR3 is 16 residues long. The kept DNA is CDR3 alone, 48 bases in frame from the first base. Study-wide findings and limitations: The authors suggested that each seasonal influenza vaccination may recruit only a limited number of new T cells.

With regard to this clonotype: Its recognized antigen is unknown. The input lacks base qualities; no much larger clone sits a single base away.

The sample was PBMCs from blood, taken 11 to 12 days after vaccination. The clonotype was recovered from a man aged 50-59 years who received an inactivated influenza vaccine. Donor details come from another sample of the same person, matched by shared clones. The chain is assembled from TRBV20-1 and TRBJ1-6; no D gene can be assigned with confidence. CDR3 loop: CSAPPGRDGDNSPLHF. The DNA reads TGCAGTGCCCCCCCGGGGAGGGATGGAGATAATTCACCCCTCCACTTT.